This TCR beta chain was sequenced for a study of T cell responses to AZD1222 COVID-19 vaccine. For the study at large: Recipients boosted at about 4 weeks or about 12 weeks are pooled.

Measured with immunoSEQ multiplex PCR; TCRdb has only the in-frame clones, and not every one. This sample has fewer than 75,000 clones, with over 75% found just once. Whole-study findings and limits: Baseline testing showed seropositivity in only a handful of AZD1222 recipients.

This clone showed up just once. No antigen is known for it. Trimming removed 7 bases at V and 0 bases at J, with 15 bases between. Germline CDR1 SQVTM, CDR2 ANQGSEA. CDR3 length: 14 residues. This material consisted of peripheral blood, taken on day 0 of AZD1222 vaccination. The chain carries TRBV29-1 and TRBJ1-1; the D gene is possibly TRBD1 (5 bases). The sequence was obtained from an adult in good health. The CDR3 sequence is CSAAASGVNTEAFF. In DNA form, the CDR3 reads TGCAGCGCTGCGGCATCGGGGGTGAACACTGAAGCTTTCTTT.